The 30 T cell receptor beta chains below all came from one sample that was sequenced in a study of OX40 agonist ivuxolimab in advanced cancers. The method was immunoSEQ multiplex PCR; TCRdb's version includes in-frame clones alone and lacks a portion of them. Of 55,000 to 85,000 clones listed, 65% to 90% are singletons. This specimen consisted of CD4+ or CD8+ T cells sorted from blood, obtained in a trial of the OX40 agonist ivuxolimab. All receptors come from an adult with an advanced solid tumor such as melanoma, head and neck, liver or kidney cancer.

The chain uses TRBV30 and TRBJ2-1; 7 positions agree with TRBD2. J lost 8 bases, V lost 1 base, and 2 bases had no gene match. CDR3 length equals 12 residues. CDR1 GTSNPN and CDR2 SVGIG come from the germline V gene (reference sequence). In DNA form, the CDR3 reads TGTGCCTGGAGTGGGGAGGGCGATGAGCAGTTCTTC. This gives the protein CAWSGEGDEQFF.

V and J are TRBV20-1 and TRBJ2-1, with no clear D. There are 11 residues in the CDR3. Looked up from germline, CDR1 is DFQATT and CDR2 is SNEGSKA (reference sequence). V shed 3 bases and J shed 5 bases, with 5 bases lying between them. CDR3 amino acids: CSASLHNEQFF. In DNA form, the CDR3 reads TGCAGTGCTAGTCTCCACAATGAGCAGTTCTTC.

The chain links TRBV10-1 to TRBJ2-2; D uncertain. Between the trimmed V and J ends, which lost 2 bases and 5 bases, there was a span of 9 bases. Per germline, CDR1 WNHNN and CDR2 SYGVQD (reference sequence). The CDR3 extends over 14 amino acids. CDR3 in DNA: TGCGCCAGCAGTGAGGCGCGGCAGACCGGGGAGCTGTTTTTT. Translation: CASSEARQTGELFF.

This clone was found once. The CDR3: CASSHGDRSGNTIYF. The CDR3 nucleotides are TGTGCCAGCAGCCACGGGGATCGTTCTGGAAACACCATATATTTT. V usage is TRBV9 and J usage is TRBJ1-3, with D uncertain. Germline V gene lookup returns CDR1 SGDLS and CDR2 YYNGEE. Deletions cut 4 bases from V and 1 base from J, with 12 bases between. The CDR3 runs to 15 residues.

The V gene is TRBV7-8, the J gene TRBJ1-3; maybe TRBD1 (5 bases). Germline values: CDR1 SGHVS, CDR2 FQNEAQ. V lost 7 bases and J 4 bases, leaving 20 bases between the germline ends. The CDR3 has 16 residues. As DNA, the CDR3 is TGTGCCAGCACCCTCAGGGCCGGGTTATTAGGAAACACCATATATTTT. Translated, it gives CASTLRAGLLGNTIYF.

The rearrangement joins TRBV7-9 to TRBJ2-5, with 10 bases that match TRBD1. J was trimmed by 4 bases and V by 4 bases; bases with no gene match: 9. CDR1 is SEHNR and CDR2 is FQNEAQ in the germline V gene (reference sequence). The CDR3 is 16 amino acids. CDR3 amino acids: CASSYWTGGNVETQYF. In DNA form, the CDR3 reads TGTGCCAGCAGCTACTGGACAGGGGGTAATGTAGAGACCCAGTACTTC.

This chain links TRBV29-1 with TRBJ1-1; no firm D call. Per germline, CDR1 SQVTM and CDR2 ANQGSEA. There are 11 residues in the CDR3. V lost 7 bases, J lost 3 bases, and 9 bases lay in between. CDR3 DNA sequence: TGCAGCGGTGGGCGGGACACTGAAGCTTTCTTT. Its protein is CSGGRDTEAFF.

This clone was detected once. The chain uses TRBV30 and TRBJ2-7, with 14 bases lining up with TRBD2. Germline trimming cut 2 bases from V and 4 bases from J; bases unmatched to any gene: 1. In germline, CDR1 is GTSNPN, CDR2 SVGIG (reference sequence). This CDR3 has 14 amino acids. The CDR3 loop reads CAWSWTSGRYEQYF. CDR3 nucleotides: TGTGCCTGGAGTTGGACTAGCGGGAGGTACGAGCAGTACTTC.

The CDR3 DNA is TGTGCCAGCAGTCAGGGCAGGGACGAGCAGTACTTC. It is translated as CASSQGRDEQYF. The chain combines TRBV11-1 with TRBJ2-7, with D perhaps TRBD1 (5 bases). Trimming removed 6 bases from V and 5 bases from J, with 11 bases in between. The CDR3 has 12 residues. Per the germline V gene, CDR1 is SGHAT and CDR2 is FQDESV (reference sequence). Combining the CDR3 with reference TRBV11-1 and TRBJ2-7 gives the whole variable domain EAEVAQSPRYKITEKSQAVAFWCDPISGHATLYWYRQILGQGPELLVQFQDESVVDDSQLPKDRFSAERLKGVDSTLKIQPAELGDSAMYLCASSQGRDEQYFGPGTRLTVT.

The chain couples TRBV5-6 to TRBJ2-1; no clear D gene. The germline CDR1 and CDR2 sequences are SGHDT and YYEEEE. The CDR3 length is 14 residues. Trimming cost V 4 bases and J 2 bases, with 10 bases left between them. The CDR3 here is CASSQYAAYNEQFF. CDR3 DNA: TGTGCCAGCAGCCAGTATGCGGCCTACAATGAGCAGTTCTTC. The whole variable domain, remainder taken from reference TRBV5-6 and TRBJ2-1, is DAGVTQSPTHLIKTRGQQVTLRCSPKSGHDTVSWYQQALGQGPQFIFQYYEEEERQRGNFPDRFSGHQFPNYSSELNVNALLLGDSALYLCASSQYAAYNEQFFGPGTRLTVL.

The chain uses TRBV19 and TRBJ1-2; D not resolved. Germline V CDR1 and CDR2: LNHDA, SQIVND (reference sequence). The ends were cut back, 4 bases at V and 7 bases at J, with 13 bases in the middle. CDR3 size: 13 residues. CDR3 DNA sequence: TGTGCCAGTAGTAAAAACGAACGTCGTGGCTACACCTTC. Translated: CASSKNERRGYTF.

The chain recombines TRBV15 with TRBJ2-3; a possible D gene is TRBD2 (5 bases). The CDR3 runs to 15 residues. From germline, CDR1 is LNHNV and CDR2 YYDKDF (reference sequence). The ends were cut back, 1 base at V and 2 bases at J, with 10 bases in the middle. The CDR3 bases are TGTGCCACCAGCAGAGCGGAGGCCCTCACAGATACGCAGTATTTT. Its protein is CATSRAEALTDTQYF.

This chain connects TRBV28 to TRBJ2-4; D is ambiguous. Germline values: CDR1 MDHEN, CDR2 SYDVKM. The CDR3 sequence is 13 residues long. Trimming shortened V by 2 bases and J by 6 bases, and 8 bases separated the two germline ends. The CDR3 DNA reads TGTGCCAGCAGTTTACTAGGCGGAAACATTCAGTACTTC. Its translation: CASSLLGGNIQYF.

For the CDR3, the DNA is TGTGCCAGCAGTTTGGGACAGGGGGCGATCTCCCTCCACTTT. Amino acid sequence: CASSLGQGAISLHF. The J gene is TRBJ1-6, the V gene TRBV27; 12 positions match TRBD1. V lost 3 bases and J lost 14; bases outside the gene matches: 5. From germline, CDR1 is MNHEY and CDR2 SMNVEV (reference sequence). The CDR3 is 14 amino acids.

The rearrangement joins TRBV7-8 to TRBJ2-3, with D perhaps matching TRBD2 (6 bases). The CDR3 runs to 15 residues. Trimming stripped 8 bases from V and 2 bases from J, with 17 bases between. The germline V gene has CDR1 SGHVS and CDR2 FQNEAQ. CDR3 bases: TGTGCCAGCGGCCCTCTGGGGGGAAACACAGATACGCAGTATTTT. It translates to CASGPLGGNTDTQYF.

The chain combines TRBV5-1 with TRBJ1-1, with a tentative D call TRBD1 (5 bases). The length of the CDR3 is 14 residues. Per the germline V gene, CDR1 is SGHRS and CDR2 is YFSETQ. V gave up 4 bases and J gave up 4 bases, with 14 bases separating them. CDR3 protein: CASSGRVGGTEAFF. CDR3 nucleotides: TGCGCCAGCAGCGGCAGGGTGGGCGGCACTGAAGCTTTCTTT.

The CDR3 loop reads CASSGGGAGDEQFF. As DNA, the CDR3 is TGTGCCAGCAGCGGCGGGGGGGCGGGCGATGAGCAGTTCTTC. The chain has TRBV7-2 and TRBJ2-1, with 9 bases aligning to TRBD2. CDR1 and CDR2 (germline): SGHTA, FQGNSA. V gave up 5 bases and J gave up 8 bases; unmatched junction bases: 7. The CDR3 length is 14 residues.

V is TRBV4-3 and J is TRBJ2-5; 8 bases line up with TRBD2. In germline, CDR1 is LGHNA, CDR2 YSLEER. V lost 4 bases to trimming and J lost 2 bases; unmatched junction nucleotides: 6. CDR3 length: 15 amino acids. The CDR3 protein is CASSRAGVGQETQYF. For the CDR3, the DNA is TGCGCCAGCAGCCGAGCGGGAGTAGGGCAAGAGACCCAGTACTTC.

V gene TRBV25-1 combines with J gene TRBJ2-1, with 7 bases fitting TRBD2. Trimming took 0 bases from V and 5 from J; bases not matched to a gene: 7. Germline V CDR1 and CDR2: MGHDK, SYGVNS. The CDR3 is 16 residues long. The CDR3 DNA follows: TGTGCCAGCAGTGAATATACGGCGGGAGCCAACAATGAGCAGTTCTTC. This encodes CASSEYTAGANNEQFF.

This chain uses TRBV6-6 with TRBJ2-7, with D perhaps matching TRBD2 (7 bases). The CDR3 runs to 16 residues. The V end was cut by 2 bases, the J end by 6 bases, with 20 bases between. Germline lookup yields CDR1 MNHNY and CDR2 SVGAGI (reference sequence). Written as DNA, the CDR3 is TGTGCCAGCAGTTACCCGGAGGGTAGGGGAGGGGGCGAGCAGTACTTC. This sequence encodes CASSYPEGRGGGEQYF.

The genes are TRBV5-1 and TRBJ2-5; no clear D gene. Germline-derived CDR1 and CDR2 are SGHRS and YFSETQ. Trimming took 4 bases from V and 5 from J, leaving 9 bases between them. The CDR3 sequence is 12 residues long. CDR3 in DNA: TGCGCCAGCAGCCCGGACCTTGAGACCCAGTACTTC. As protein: CASSPDLETQYF.

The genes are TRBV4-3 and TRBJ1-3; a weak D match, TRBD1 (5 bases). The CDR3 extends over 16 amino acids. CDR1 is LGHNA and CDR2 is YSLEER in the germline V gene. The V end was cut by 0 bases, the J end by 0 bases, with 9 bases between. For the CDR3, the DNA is TGCGCCAGCAGCCAAGAGCCGGGACTCTCTGGAAACACCATATATTTT. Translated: CASSQEPGLSGNTIYF.

The chain's CDR3 is CATQPRNTGTDTQYF. CDR3 DNA sequence: TGTGCCACCCAGCCAAGGAACACGGGGACAGATACGCAGTATTTT. The chain employs TRBV10-3 and TRBJ2-3; a weak D match, TRBD2 (5 bases). Trimming cost V 10 bases and J 3 bases, with 20 bases left between them. The germline CDR1 and CDR2 sequences are ENHRY and SYGVKD. The CDR3 is 15 amino acids.

For the CDR3, the DNA is TGCAGCGCGGGCGAGCGAAGGTACGAGCAGTACTTC. Its translation: CSAGERRYEQYF. The chain couples TRBV29-1 to TRBJ2-7; D is unclear. CDR1 and CDR2 (germline): SQVTM, ANQGSEA. The CDR3 extends over 12 amino acids. Trimming pared 7 bases from V and 4 bases from J, leaving 14 bases between.

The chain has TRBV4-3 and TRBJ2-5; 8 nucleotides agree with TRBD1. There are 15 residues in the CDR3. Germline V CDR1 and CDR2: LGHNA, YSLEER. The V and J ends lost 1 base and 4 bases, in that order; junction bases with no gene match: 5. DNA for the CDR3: TGCGCCAGCAGCCAAGGACAGGGGCTGGGAGAGACCCAGTACTTC. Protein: CASSQGQGLGETQYF.

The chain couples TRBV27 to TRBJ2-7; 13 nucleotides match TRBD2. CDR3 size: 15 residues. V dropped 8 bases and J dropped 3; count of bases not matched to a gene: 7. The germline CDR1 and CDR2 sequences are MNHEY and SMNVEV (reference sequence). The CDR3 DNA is TGTGCCAGCCGACTAGCGGGAGGAGGGCACTACGAGCAGTACTTC. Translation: CASRLAGGGHYEQYF.

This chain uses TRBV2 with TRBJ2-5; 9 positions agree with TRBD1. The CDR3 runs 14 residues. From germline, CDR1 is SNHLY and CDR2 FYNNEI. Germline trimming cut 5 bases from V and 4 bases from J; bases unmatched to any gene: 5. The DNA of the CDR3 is TGTGCCAGCAGTCTACAGGGGGCACGAGAGACCCAGTACTTC. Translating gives CASSLQGARETQYF.

The CDR3 reads CASSFSGSGANVLTF. CDR3 coding DNA: TGTGCCAGCAGCTTTTCCGGGTCTGGGGCCAACGTCCTGACTTTC. This chain uses TRBV11-1 with TRBJ2-6; D is unresolved. Germline V CDR1 and CDR2: SGHAT, FQDESV (reference sequence). V gave up 3 bases and J gave up 1 base, with 7 bases separating them. The CDR3 has 15 residues.

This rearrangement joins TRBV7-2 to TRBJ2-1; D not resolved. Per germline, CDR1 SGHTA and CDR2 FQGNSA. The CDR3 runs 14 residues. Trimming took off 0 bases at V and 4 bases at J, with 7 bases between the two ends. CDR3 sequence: CASSLAAPYNEQFF. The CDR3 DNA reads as TGTGCCAGCAGCTTAGCGGCCCCGTACAATGAGCAGTTCTTC.

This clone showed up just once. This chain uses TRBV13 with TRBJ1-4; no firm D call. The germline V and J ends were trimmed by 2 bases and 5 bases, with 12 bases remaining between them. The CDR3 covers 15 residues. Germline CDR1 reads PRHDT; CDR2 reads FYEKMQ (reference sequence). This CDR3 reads CASSLYEAVNEKLFF. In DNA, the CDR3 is TGTGCCAGCAGCTTATATGAGGCGGTAAATGAAAAACTGTTTTTT.